This T cell receptor beta chain was documented in a study of blood T cells in healthy people across ages. CDR3 length: 16 amino acids. With 0 bases clipped from V and 2 bases from J, the junction kept 3 bases outside the gene matches. In germline, CDR1 is DFQATT, CDR2 SNEGSKA (reference sequence). Through a sample-barcoded 5' primer and a J-beta primer mix, a second PCR was run for 7 to 11 cycles. MiXCR, run by TCRdb on the 5' RACE reads, gives a single entry per CDR3 protein. This table has about 930,000 distinct CDR3 sequences, about 27% appearing once. These sequences were also reported in another study, on T cells of mothers and their children. That paper notes: In each mother, TCR beta CDR3 reads exceeded 8.5 million; in each child, they numbered approximately 3 million.

The sequence derives from a woman aged 35 to 49 in good health. This chain connects TRBV20-1 to TRBJ2-3; 12 bases match TRBD2. Sequencing was performed on blood. CDR3 residues: CSARDWTSGNTDTQYF. CDR3 coding DNA: TGCAGTGCTAGAGATTGGACTAGCGGGAACACAGATACGCAGTATTTT.